This TCR beta chain was recovered during a study of T-cell reconstitution after alpha-beta-depleted transplantation in children. Whole-study findings and limits: Recipient T cells and thymic progenitors that survived gave rise to the high TCRbeta diversity observed at day 60 in some patients. Alpha-beta T cells present about two months after transplant were reported to originate from several hundred expanded graft clones. T-cell counts and diversity were attributed mostly to newly produced T cells one year after transplant.

Preparation of the TCRbeta library was carried out with unique molecular identifiers. TCRdb itself ran the PCR reads through MiXCR, one entry per CDR3 protein. The data show about 16,000 distinct CDR3 sequences, about 4.7% seen once. The CDR3 spans 14 residues. V dropped 4 bases and J dropped 7 bases, with 17 bases sitting between them. The V gene's germline CDR1 is SGHTA and CDR2 FQGNSA. This clonotype was observed a single time. As yet, its antigen is unknown. This may stem from a read error, because a much larger clone lies one nucleotide away. The clonotype comes from a boy aged 5-17 years with acute lymphoblastic leukemia, due to receive a stem cell transplant. The chain links TRBV7-2 to TRBJ2-7; TRBD2 is a possible D gene (6 bases). The material sequenced was PBMCs, taken before TCRalphabeta/CD19-depleted stem cell transplant. Here the CDR3 DNA reads TGTGCCAGCAGCTGGGATGGAGGGCCCGGGGAGCAGTACTTC. This translates into CASSWDGGPGEQYF.